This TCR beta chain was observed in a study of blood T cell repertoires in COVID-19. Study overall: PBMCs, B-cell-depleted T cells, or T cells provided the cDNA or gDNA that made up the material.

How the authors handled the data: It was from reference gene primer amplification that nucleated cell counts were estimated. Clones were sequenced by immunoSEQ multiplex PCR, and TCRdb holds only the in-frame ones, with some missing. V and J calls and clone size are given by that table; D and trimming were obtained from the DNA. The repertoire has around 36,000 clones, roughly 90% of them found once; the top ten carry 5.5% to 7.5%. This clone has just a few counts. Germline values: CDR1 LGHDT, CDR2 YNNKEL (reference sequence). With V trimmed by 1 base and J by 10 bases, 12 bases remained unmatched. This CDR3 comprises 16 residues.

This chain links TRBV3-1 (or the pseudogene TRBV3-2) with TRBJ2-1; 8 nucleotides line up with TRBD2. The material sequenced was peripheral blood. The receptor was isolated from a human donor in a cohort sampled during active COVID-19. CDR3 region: CASSQVWGRGRLEQFF. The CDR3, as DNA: TGTGCCAGCAGCCAAGTATGGGGTCGCGGGAGGCTCGAGCAGTTCTTC.